The clone carrying this T cell receptor (beta chain) appeared a few times. Its target is unknown. These data come from a study of T cells in Graves' hyperthyroidism and ophthalmopathy. Study-wide points: Most thyroid clonotypes expanded above 0.001 appeared in blood too.

Amplification targeted TCR beta CDR3 regions from RNA transcripts. TCR CDR3 underwent first-round RT-PCR with the HTBI primer set. TCRdb reprocessed the multiplex PCR reads via MiXCR and lists one record per CDR3 protein. The sample lists about 290,000 distinct CDR3 sequences; roughly 20% were seen once. Inclusion characteristics of ophthalmopathy patients comprised a Clinical Activity Score of at least 3, a NOSPECS grade of at least 4, and duration under 3 months. Not enrolled were patients with uncontrolled infection, other autoimmune disease, pregnancy or lactation. Germline V CDR1 and CDR2: MNHEY, SMNVEV (reference sequence). This CDR3 spans 15 amino acids. V was trimmed by 6 bases and J by 2 bases, leaving 17 bases between them.

The sequence came from a man aged 50 to 59 with Graves' ophthalmopathy. V usage is TRBV27 and J usage is TRBJ2-7, with D possibly TRBD1 on 6 matching bases. The sample consisted of blood. This CDR3 reads CASSSPRDITYEQYF. The CDR3 coding sequence is TGTGCCAGCAGCTCCCCCCGGGACATAACCTACGAGCAGTACTTC.